This T cell receptor beta chain was sequenced for a study of identical twins. The CDR3 runs 14 residues. V trimming: 7 bases; J trimming: 5 bases; junction bases outside the gene matches: 4. Germline V gives CDR1 SQVTM, CDR2 ANQGSEA. TCRdb ran MiXCR on the 5' RACE reads and lists one entry per CDR3 protein. The table has 1.5 million to 2 million distinct CDR3 sequences, about 32% seen once. The sequence came from a newborn girl in good health. The sequencing input was cord blood. The chain has TRBV29-1 and TRBJ2-1, with TRBD2 matching over 14 bases. CDR3 amino acids: CSGEGLAGDNEQFF. The CDR3 region has the DNA TGCAGCGGAGAGGGACTAGCGGGGGACAATGAGCAGTTCTTC.